This TCR beta chain came from a study of blood T cell repertoires in COVID-19. Study details: In each case, the material was cDNA or gDNA derived from T cells, B-cell-depleted T cells, or PBMCs.

This clone has more than one count but fewer than ten. Germline values: CDR1 MNHEY, CDR2 SVGAGI. CDR3 size: 15 residues. Trimming removed 6 bases from V and 6 bases from J; junction bases left unmatched: 10. Profiled with immunoSEQ multiplex PCR; TCRdb holds only in-frame clones, not every one. The profile covers a few hundred thousand clones, with under 90% appearing a single time and less than 4% taken by the ten largest. Sequences were obtained from peripheral blood. J is TRBJ2-7 and V is TRBV6-5, with 11 nucleotides matching TRBD2. The receptor was derived from a woman in her late teens or twenties with acute or convalescent COVID-19. The CDR3 here is CASRITSGSLLEQYF. The CDR3 DNA sequence: TGTGCCAGCAGAATTACTAGCGGGAGTCTGCTCGAGCAGTACTTC.